The 23 T cell receptor beta chains below all came from one sample that was sequenced in a study of blood T cell repertoires in COVID-19. Repertoires were generated with immunoSEQ multiplex PCR, while TCRdb's copy carries only in-frame clones and drops some. This table has 350,000 or so clones, around 88% appearing once. Material: peripheral blood. These TCRs come from a woman aged 30 to 39 with COVID-19, enrolled during active disease.

This chain links TRBV6-5 with TRBJ1-6, with 7 bases lining up with TRBD1. The V and J ends lost 0 bases and 7 bases, in that order; junction bases with no gene match: 3. The germline V gene has CDR1 MNHEY and CDR2 SVGAGI. The CDR3 is 15 residues long. CDR3 loop: CASSYSTGMNSPLHF. The CDR3 DNA follows: TGTGCCAGCAGTTACTCGACAGGGATGAATTCACCCCTCCACTTT.

The chain links TRBV7-8 to TRBJ2-3, with TRBD1 as a possible D gene (6 bases). CDR3 size: 17 residues. Trimming took off 3 bases at V and 5 bases at J, with 21 bases between the two ends. Germline V gene lookup returns CDR1 SGHVS and CDR2 FQNEAQ. DNA of the CDR3: TGTGCCAGCAGCTTTTACGGAACAGGGACCTCGGTAGATACGCAGTATTTT. Its translation: CASSFYGTGTSVDTQYF.

J is TRBJ1-1 and V is TRBV7-2, with no clear D. The germline V gene has CDR1 SGHTA and CDR2 FQGNSA. CDR3 size: 13 residues. V was shortened by 2 bases and J by 10 bases, with 14 bases between the two germline ends. CDR3 residues: CASSLMEGTGAFF. Written as DNA, the CDR3 is TGTGCCAGCAGCTTAATGGAGGGAACGGGAGCTTTCTTT.

CDR3 DNA sequence: TGCGCCAGCAGCTTCCTAACTGGCACCGGGGAGCTGTTTTTT. Translating gives CASSFLTGTGELFF. This chain connects TRBV5-1 to TRBJ2-2; D is unclear. The CDR3 covers 14 residues. Germline V gene sequence: CDR1 SGHRS, CDR2 YFSETQ. Deletions cut 2 bases from V and 4 bases from J, with 9 bases between.

CDR3 nucleotides: TGTGCCAGAAGCTTGAGAGGAGAACGGGGACTAGCTCTCTGGGATACGCAGTATTTT. It encodes CARSLRGERGLALWDTQYF. The rearrangement joins TRBV5-3 to TRBJ2-3, with 9 nucleotides matching TRBD2. TRBV5-3 is an ORF; its function is uncertain. CDR3 length equals 19 residues. The V segment lost 1 base and the J segment 6 bases; nucleotides outside the gene matches: 18.

The J gene is TRBJ1-4, the V gene TRBV7-3; D might be TRBD1 (5 bases). The CDR3 length is 16 residues. CDR1 is SGHTA, CDR2 FQGTGA, per germline. Trimming pared 2 bases from V and 0 bases from J, leaving 10 bases between. The CDR3 spells CASSLLTQATNEKLFF. CDR3 coding DNA: TGTGCCAGCAGCTTACTTACACAGGCAACTAATGAAAAACTGTTTTTT.

The chain couples TRBV6-5 to TRBJ2-1; D gene ambiguous. Germline CDR1 is MNHEY and CDR2 is SVGAGI. The CDR3 is 16 residues long. V lost 2 bases to trimming and J lost 0 bases, with 11 bases between them. The CDR3 nucleotides are TGTGCCAGCAGTTACGACATGGGTTTCTCCTACAATGAGCAGTTCTTC. Residues: CASSYDMGFSYNEQFF.

This clone showed up just once. V is TRBV21-1 and J is TRBJ1-1; the D call of TRBD1 is as the table states it, not checked on the DNA. TRBV21-1 is recorded as a pseudogene. The CDR3 runs to 16 residues. The CDR3 DNA follows: TGTGCCAGCAGCAAAGGCGTGGTGAGTAGTCAGGATGAAGCTTTCTTT. Amino acid sequence: CASSKGVVSSQDEAFF.

Only a few counts were recorded for this clone. The rearrangement links TRBV12-5 to TRBJ1-5, with D possibly being TRBD1 (6 bases). The CDR3 spans 19 residues. Germline V gene sequence: CDR1 LGHNT, CDR2 FRNRAP. V lost 0 bases, J lost 5 bases, and 23 bases lay in between. The CDR3 sequence: CASGLVPPYRARVHQPQHF. The CDR3 DNA sequence: TGTGCTAGTGGTTTGGTACCGCCTTACAGGGCGAGGGTCCATCAGCCCCAGCATTTT.

This rearrangement joins TRBV30 to TRBJ1-2; D is perhaps TRBD1 (5 bases). Germline CDR1 and CDR2: GTSNPN and SVGIG (reference sequence). Trimming left V 4 bases short and J 4 bases short, with 22 bases between. This CDR3 spans 16 amino acids. The CDR3 sequence is CAWNKIRRQTSYGYTF. The DNA of the CDR3 is TGTGCCTGGAACAAGATACGACGACAGACCAGCTATGGCTACACCTTC. Together with reference TRBV30 and TRBJ1-2, the CDR3 gives the full variable domain: SQTIHQWPATLVQPVGSPLSLECTVEGTSNPNLYWYRQAAGRGLQLLFYSVGIGQISSEVPQNLSASRPQDRQFILSSKKLLLSDSGFYLCAWNKIRRQTSYGYTFGSGTRLTVV.

The chain recombines TRBV9 with TRBJ1-1; D not resolved. The V gene's germline CDR1 is SGDLS and CDR2 YYNGEE. V gave up 2 bases and J gave up 10 bases, with 18 bases separating them. The CDR3 consists of 14 residues. The CDR3 region is CASSVHSGSLTAFF. CDR3 bases: TGTGCCAGCAGCGTGCATTCAGGCAGCTTGACAGCTTTCTTT.

This sequence joins TRBV7-2 and TRBJ2-7, with unresolved D. The CDR3 totals 14 residues. Trimming removed 5 bases from V and 5 bases from J, with 16 bases in between. Looked up from germline, CDR1 is SGHTA and CDR2 is FQGNSA. CDR3 sequence (DNA): TGTGCCAGCAGCCGCGAATTTAGCTCTCACGAGCAGTACGTC. Translation gives CASSREFSSHEQYV.

The chain carries TRBV6-5 and TRBJ1-2, with 11 bases identical to TRBD1. Germline V CDR1 and CDR2: MNHEY, SVGAGI. The CDR3 loop spans 15 amino acids. With V trimmed by 4 bases and J by 5 bases, 6 bases remained unmatched. This CDR3 reads CASSSDRGRGYGYTF. The CDR3 DNA reads as TGTGCCAGCAGTTCGGACAGGGGGCGAGGGTATGGCTACACCTTC.

The chain is built from TRBV5-5 and TRBJ1-5, with D unclear. Looked up from germline, CDR1 is SGHKS and CDR2 is YYEKEE (reference sequence). Trimming removed 0 bases from V and 9 bases from J, with 13 bases in between. The CDR3 is 14 amino acids. The CDR3 coding sequence is TGTGCCAGCAGCTTGGGCTCCGGTGGTTCGCCCCAGCATTTT. This gives the protein CASSLGSGGSPQHF.

This chain joins TRBV5-5 and TRBJ2-1; a possible D gene is TRBD1 (5 bases). Trimming removed 0 bases at V and 8 bases at J, with 18 bases between. Germline loops: CDR1 SGHKS, CDR2 YYEKEE (reference sequence). The CDR3 spans 16 residues. The CDR3 protein is CASSLVGQTEFDEQFF. The DNA for the CDR3 is TGTGCCAGCAGCTTGGTTGGACAAACCGAATTTGATGAGCAGTTCTTC. Using reference TRBV5-5 and TRBJ2-1 for the parts outside the CDR3, the full variable domain is DAGVTQSPTHLIKTRGQQVTLRCSPISGHKSVSWYQQVLGQGPQFIFQYYEKEERGRGNFPDRFSARQFPNYSSELNVNALLLGDSALYLCASSLVGQTEFDEQFFGPGTRLTVL.

The chain uses TRBV10-3 and TRBJ1-5; D remains ambiguous. The V gene's germline CDR1 is ENHRY and CDR2 SYGVKD. V lost 2 bases and J 5 bases, leaving 13 bases between the germline ends. The CDR3 has 15 residues. CDR3 amino acids: CAISERSGRDQPQHF. Written as DNA, the CDR3 is TGTGCCATCAGTGAGCGCTCCGGGAGAGATCAGCCCCAGCATTTT.

V gene TRBV28 combines with J gene TRBJ1-5, with D maybe TRBD1 (5 bases). Germline lookup yields CDR1 MDHEN and CDR2 SYDVKM. V lost 6 bases and J 5 bases, leaving 17 bases between the germline ends. This CDR3 region has 15 residues. Here the CDR3 reads CASSYGGGSHQPQHF. The DNA for the CDR3 is TGTGCCAGCAGCTACGGCGGGGGATCACATCAGCCCCAGCATTTT.

This chain connects TRBV3-1 (or the pseudogene TRBV3-2) to TRBJ1-4; D is undetermined. Per the germline V gene, CDR1 is LGHDT and CDR2 is YNNKEL (reference sequence). Trimming took off 4 bases at V and 1 base at J, with 10 bases between the two ends. The CDR3 has 15 residues. This chain's CDR3 is CASSLSGGTNEKLFF. In DNA form, the CDR3 reads TGTGCCAGCAGCCTGTCAGGAGGAACTAATGAAAAACTGTTTTTT.

J is TRBJ1-1 and V is TRBV2; no clear D gene. Germline values: CDR1 SNHLY, CDR2 FYNNEI. The V gene lost 3 bases and the J gene lost 1 base, with 9 bases spanning the gap. CDR3 length: 14 amino acids. CDR3 in amino acids: CASSDGGANTEAFF. As DNA, the CDR3 is TGTGCCAGCAGTGACGGCGGAGCGAACACTGAAGCTTTCTTT.

The chain joins TRBV2 to TRBJ1-5; D is ambiguous. V shed 4 bases and J shed 0 bases, with 10 bases lying between them. Germline CDR1 SNHLY, CDR2 FYNNEI. The CDR3 is 15 amino acids. This chain's CDR3 is CASSGYNPSNQPQHF. The CDR3 DNA follows: TGTGCCAGCAGTGGGTACAACCCTAGCAATCAGCCCCAGCATTTT.

This sequence joins TRBV7-3 and TRBJ1-1; TRBD1 matches at 8 bases. CDR1 is SGHTA, CDR2 FQGTGA, per germline. The V and J ends lost 5 bases and 5 bases, in that order; junction bases with no gene match: 4. The CDR3 covers 13 residues. The CDR3 reads CASSPRQGTEAFF. The DNA of the CDR3 is TGTGCCAGCAGCCCCCGACAGGGGACTGAAGCTTTCTTT.

V and J are TRBV3-1 (or the pseudogene TRBV3-2) and TRBJ1-1; 7 nucleotides agree with TRBD1. The junction had 5 bases not matched to a gene; V was cut back by 2 bases and J by 5 bases. Germline CDR1 LGHDT, CDR2 YNNKEL (reference sequence). The CDR3 runs 14 residues. The CDR3 spells CASSQQYRGTEAFF. The CDR3 DNA follows: TGTGCCAGCAGCCAACAATACAGGGGAACTGAAGCTTTCTTT.

The chain links TRBV7-8 to TRBJ2-2, with D possibly matching TRBD2 (6 bases). Germline CDR1 and CDR2: SGHVS and FQNEAQ. CDR3 length: 16 residues. Trimming shortened V by 4 bases and J by 0 bases, and 12 bases separated the two germline ends. Here the CDR3 reads CASSWAEGTNTGELFF. The CDR3 bases are TGTGCCAGCAGCTGGGCGGAGGGGACGAACACCGGGGAGCTGTTTTTT.